This TCR beta chain was identified during a study of T cells in Graves' hyperthyroidism and ophthalmopathy. This clonotype was seen ten or more times. This CDR3 is 14 amino acids long. V lost 10 bases to trimming and J lost 6 bases; unmatched junction nucleotides: 10. The germline CDR1 and CDR2 sequences are ENHRY and SYGVKD. From RNA transcripts, TCR beta CDR3 regions were amplified. First-round RT-PCR with HTBI primers amplified the TCR CDR3 region. TCRdb recomputed calls from the multiplex PCR reads with MiXCR, one row per CDR3 protein. This table has about 480,000 distinct CDR3 sequences, roughly 14% appearing once. The study defined stable Graves' hyperthyroidism as no ophthalmopathy progression within 18 months. Exclusion of patients followed from uncontrolled infection, other autoimmune disease, pregnancy or lactation. Clinical symptoms, serum thyroxine, TRAb, thyroid ultrasound and orbital computed tomography informed diagnoses.

Sequenced material: blood. This clonotype was obtained from a woman aged 18-30 years with Graves' hyperthyroidism. The chain recombines TRBV10-3 with TRBJ2-1, with 9 bases lining up with TRBD2. The CDR3 nucleotides read TGTGCCAGCCTAGGGACTAGCCCGGGCAATGAGCAGTTCTTC. It codes for CASLGTSPGNEQFF.